The next 9 T cell receptor beta chains were all read from a single sample in a study of blood T cell repertoires in COVID-19. Repertoires were generated with immunoSEQ multiplex PCR, while TCRdb's copy carries only in-frame clones and drops some. Among approximately 50,000 clones listed, more than 85% were seen once. Sequencing used peripheral blood. The receptor source for this set is a man aged 45-65 years with active COVID-19.

V and J are TRBV18 and TRBJ1-6, with D tentatively TRBD1 (6 bases). The CDR3 runs 14 residues. V was cut by 3 bases and J by 7 bases, with 10 bases left in between. Germline loops: CDR1 KGHSH, CDR2 LQKENI. CDR3 in DNA: TGTGCCAGCTCACCGGGCAGGGGAAATTCACCCCTCCACTTT. Its translation: CASSPGRGNSPLHF.

This chain joins TRBV27 and TRBJ2-2; 12 positions agree with TRBD2. CDR1 is MNHEY and CDR2 is SMNVEV in the germline V gene (reference sequence). CDR3 length equals 17 residues. V was pared by 2 bases and J by 5 bases, with 6 bases of the junction left unmatched. The CDR3 bases are TGTGCCAGCAGTTTAGATATCACTAGCGGGGGGACCGGGGAGCTGTTTTTT. It yields the protein CASSLDITSGGTGELFF.

The chain combines TRBV5-1 with TRBJ2-2; possibly TRBD2 for D (6 bases). Trimming stripped 2 bases from V and 6 bases from J, with 14 bases between. The CDR3 consists of 15 residues. From germline, CDR1 is SGHRS and CDR2 YFSETQ. The CDR3 DNA reads TGCGCCAGCAGCTTAGGGACCAGGGAGGCCGGGGAGCTGTTTTTT. This sequence encodes CASSLGTREAGELFF. Looking up the rest from reference TRBV5-1 and TRBJ2-2 gives the full variable domain: KAGVTQTPRYLIKTRGQQVTLSCSPISGHRSVSWYQQTPGQGLQFLFEYFSETQRNKGNFPGRFSGRQFSNSRSEMNVSTLELGDSALYLCASSLGTREAGELFFGEGSRLTVL.

This chain links TRBV4-3 with TRBJ2-3; D is undetermined. The CDR3 sequence is 16 residues long. Trimming removed 0 bases at V and 0 bases at J, with 10 bases between. Germline-derived CDR1 and CDR2 are LGHNA and YSLEER. The CDR3 loop is CASSQDRVASTDTQYF. Written as DNA, the CDR3 is TGCGCCAGCAGCCAAGATCGGGTGGCTAGCACAGATACGCAGTATTTT.

This sequence joins TRBV6-5 and TRBJ1-1, with a tentative D call TRBD1 (6 bases). Trimming stripped 7 bases from V and 2 bases from J, with 11 bases between. The germline CDR1 and CDR2 sequences are MNHEY and SVGAGI. This CDR3 contains 13 residues. In DNA form, the CDR3 reads TGTGCCAGCACCGGACAGATAAACACTGAAGCTTTCTTT. It specifies CASTGQINTEAFF.

This clone was detected once. This chain connects TRBV19 to TRBJ1-5; D unclear. CDR1 is LNHDA and CDR2 is SQIVND in the germline V gene (reference sequence). V was pared by 9 bases and J by 7 bases, with 13 bases between. The CDR3 covers 12 residues. CDR3 sequence: CASNFEGQPQHF. DNA of the CDR3: TGTGCCAGCAATTTTGAGGGCCAGCCCCAGCATTTT. The full variable domain, completed using reference TRBV19 and TRBJ1-5, is DGGITQSPKYLFRKEGQNVTLSCEQNLNHDAMYWYRQDPGQGLRLIYYSQIVNDFQKGDIAEGYSVSREKKESFPLTVTSAQKNPTAFYLCASNFEGQPQHFGDGTRLSIL.

This sequence joins TRBV6-5 and TRBJ2-2, with TRBD2 as a possible D gene (6 bases). CDR1 and CDR2 (germline): MNHEY, SVGAGI. The V end lost 11 bases, the J end lost 1 base, and 11 bases lay between the germline ends. This CDR3 comprises 13 residues. The chain's CDR3 is CAAGGWNTGELFF. Written as DNA, the CDR3 is TGTGCCGCTGGGGGGTGGAACACCGGGGAGCTGTTTTTT.

The chain is built from TRBV3-1 (or the pseudogene TRBV3-2) and TRBJ1-2, with D maybe TRBD1 (6 bases). From germline, CDR1 is LGHDT and CDR2 YNNKEL (reference sequence). The CDR3 sequence is 14 residues long. Trimming pared 4 bases from V and 4 bases from J, leaving 13 bases between. CDR3 in amino acids: CASSPSTGTYGYTF. In DNA form, the CDR3 reads TGTGCCAGCAGCCCTTCTACAGGGACCTATGGCTACACCTTC.

This chain uses TRBV12-3 or TRBV12-4 with TRBJ1-1; possibly TRBD1 for D (5 bases). V was trimmed by 7 bases and J by 5 bases, leaving 14 bases between them. CDR3 length: 13 amino acids. This CDR3 reads CASNLLGGTEAFF. The CDR3 DNA reads TGTGCCAGCAACCTTCTGGGGGGGACTGAAGCTTTCTTT.